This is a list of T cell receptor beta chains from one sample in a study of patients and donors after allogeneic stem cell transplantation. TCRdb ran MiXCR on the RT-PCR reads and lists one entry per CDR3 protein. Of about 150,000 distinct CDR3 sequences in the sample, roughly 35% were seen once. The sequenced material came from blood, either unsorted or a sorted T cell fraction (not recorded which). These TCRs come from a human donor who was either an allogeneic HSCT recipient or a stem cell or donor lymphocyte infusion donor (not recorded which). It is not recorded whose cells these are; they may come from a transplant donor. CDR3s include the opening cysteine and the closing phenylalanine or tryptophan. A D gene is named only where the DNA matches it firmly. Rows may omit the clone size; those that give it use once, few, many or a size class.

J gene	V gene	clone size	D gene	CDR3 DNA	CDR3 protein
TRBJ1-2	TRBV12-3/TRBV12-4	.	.	TGTGCCAGCAGTTTGGGAGAGGCTCCCCCTCATGGCTACACCTTC	CASSLGEAPPHGYTF
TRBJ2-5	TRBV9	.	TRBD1	TGTGCCAGCAGCGTCGGGACAGGGGGCCAAGAGACCCAGTACTTC	CASSVGTGGQETQYF
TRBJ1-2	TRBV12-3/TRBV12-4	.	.	TGTGCCAGCAGCATAGACAGGTTTGCCTTCCGAGAGAATGGCTACACCTTC	CASSIDRFAFRENGYTF
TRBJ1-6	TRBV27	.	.	TGTGCCAGCAGTTTGGCAGACTTCTATAATTCACCCCTCCACTTT	CASSLADFYNSPLHF
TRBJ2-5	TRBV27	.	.	TGTGCCAGCAGTTTATTCCCAGCGATGGAGACCCAGTACTTC	CASSLFPAMETQYF
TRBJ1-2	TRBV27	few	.	TGTGCCAGCACCCCCACCCCCTCCCGGGGCCTTCTCTACACCTTC	CASTPTPSRGLLYTF
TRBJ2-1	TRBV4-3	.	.	TGCGCCAGCAGCCAAGAATCGGGCAATGAGCAGTTCTTC	CASSQESGNEQFF
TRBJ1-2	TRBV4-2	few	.	TGTGCCAGCAGCCATCCAGGGTCCCAGGCCACTGGCTACACCTTC	CASSHPGSQATGYTF
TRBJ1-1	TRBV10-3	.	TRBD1	TGTGCCATCAGTCCCGACAGGGGGAACACTGAAGCTTTCTTT	CAISPDRGNTEAFF
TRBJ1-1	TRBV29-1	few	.	TGCAGCGTTGTTATGAACACTGAAGCTTTCTTT	CSVVMNTEAFF